This entry lists 18 T cell receptor beta chains sequenced from one sample in a study of T cell clonotyping in hematopoietic cell transplantation. Method: immunoSEQ multiplex PCR; TCRdb's copy keeps in-frame clones and lacks some. The profile shows about 29,000 clones, roughly 80% of them singletons. The time point: recipient sample about 28 days before transplant, after cytoreduction. Sequencing was performed on peripheral blood mononuclear cells, taken before stem cell transplant. These receptors were taken from a woman aged 30 to 39 with chronic myeloid leukemia. Some clones in this sample may be carry-over from other donors' samples.

The CDR3, as DNA: TGCGCCAGCAGCTCCACAGGGGTAGGCTACGAGCAGTACTTC. Translation: CASSSTGVGYEQYF. The chain combines TRBV5-1 with TRBJ2-7; 7 bases line up with TRBD1. Germline V gene lookup returns CDR1 SGHRS and CDR2 YFSETQ. With 3 bases clipped from V and 3 bases from J, the junction kept 6 bases outside the gene matches. This CDR3 is built from 14 residues. Combining the CDR3 with reference TRBV5-1 and TRBJ2-7 gives the whole variable domain KAGVTQTPRYLIKTRGQQVTLSCSPISGHRSVSWYQQTPGQGLQFLFEYFSETQRNKGNFPGRFSGRQFSNSRSEMNVSTLELGDSALYLCASSSTGVGYEQYFGPGTRLTVT.

The chain carries TRBV27 and TRBJ2-7; D is undetermined. V was pared by 5 bases and J by 2 bases, with 16 bases between. The CDR3 has 15 amino acids. The germline V gene encodes CDR1 MNHEY and CDR2 SMNVEV (reference sequence). CDR3 DNA sequence: TGTGCCAGCAGTCCCGACCCCGGGCCTCCCTACGAGCAGTACTTC. Protein product: CASSPDPGPPYEQYF.

The table lists this clone with a few counts. The rearrangement uses TRBV5-1 and TRBJ1-6; no firm D call. The germline V and J ends were trimmed by 0 bases and 9 bases, with 10 bases remaining between them. The CDR3 loop spans 14 amino acids. Germline assignment: CDR1 SGHRS and CDR2 YFSETQ. CDR3: CASSLGQDSSPLHF. CDR3 DNA: TGCGCCAGCAGCTTGGGGCAGGATAGTTCACCCCTCCACTTT.

The J gene is TRBJ1-4, the V gene TRBV2; D is unresolved. Between the trimmed V and J ends, which lost 4 bases and 1 base, there was a span of 10 bases. The CDR3 has 15 residues. Germline CDR1 and CDR2: SNHLY and FYNNEI. The chain's CDR3 is CASSAQEGTNEKLFF. Here the CDR3 DNA reads TGTGCCAGCAGTGCGCAGGAGGGAACTAATGAAAAACTGTTTTTT.

The CDR3 here is CAWSASGVHYNEQFF. CDR3 bases: TGTGCCTGGAGTGCTAGCGGGGTTCACTACAATGAGCAGTTCTTC. V gene TRBV30 combines with J gene TRBJ2-1; 9 nucleotides match TRBD2. This CDR3 is 15 amino acids long. Germline trimming cut 1 base from V and 3 bases from J; bases unmatched to any gene: 4. Germline-derived CDR1 and CDR2 are GTSNPN and SVGIG (reference sequence).

This chain links TRBV29-1 with TRBJ1-5; D unclear. V dropped 4 bases and J dropped 6 bases, with 10 bases sitting between them. CDR1 is SQVTM, CDR2 ANQGSEA, per germline. The CDR3 has 12 residues. The chain's CDR3 is CSVGGEGQPQHF. As DNA, the CDR3 is TGCAGCGTTGGTGGGGAGGGTCAGCCCCAGCATTTT.

The V and J genes are TRBV9 and TRBJ2-3; 11 bases line up with TRBD2. Per the germline V gene, CDR1 is SGDLS and CDR2 is YYNGEE. V lost 0 bases, J lost 4 bases, and 10 bases stayed unmatched. This CDR3 is built from 18 residues. CDR3 sequence: CASSVARALAGDSDTQYF. The CDR3 DNA is TGTGCCAGCAGCGTAGCGAGGGCACTAGCGGGGGACTCAGATACGCAGTATTTT.

This clone was counted once. The J gene is TRBJ1-5, the V gene TRBV7-2; D gene unclear. The length of the CDR3 is 15 residues. Germline values: CDR1 SGHTA, CDR2 FQGNSA. Trimming took 4 bases from V and 3 from J, leaving 13 bases between them. CDR3 protein: CASSSGRSNNQPQHF. DNA for the CDR3: TGTGCCAGCAGCTCAGGACGGAGCAACAATCAGCCCCAGCATTTT. Together with reference TRBV7-2 and TRBJ1-5, the CDR3 gives the full variable domain: GAGVSQSPSNKVTEKGKDVELRCDPISGHTALYWYRQSLGQGLEFLIYFQGNSAPDKSGLPSDRFSAERTGGSVSTLTIQRTQQEDSAVYLCASSSGRSNNQPQHFGDGTRLSIL.

The chain recombines TRBV9 with TRBJ2-2; D remains ambiguous. The CDR3 is made up of 12 amino acids. V lost 3 bases and J 6 bases, leaving 6 bases between the germline ends. In germline, CDR1 is SGDLS, CDR2 YYNGEE. CDR3 DNA: TGTGCCAGCAGCGCTTATGCCGGGGAGCTGTTTTTT. It encodes CASSAYAGELFF. Variable domain in full (rest from reference TRBV9 and TRBJ2-2): DSGVTQTPKHLITATGQRVTLRCSPRSGDLSVYWYQQSLDQGLQFLIQYYNGEERAKGNILERFSAQQFPDLHSELNLSSLELGDSALYFCASSAYAGELFFGEGSRLTVL.

The V and J genes are TRBV7-2 and TRBJ2-5, with D maybe TRBD2 (6 bases). V lost 5 bases to trimming and J lost 4 bases, with 11 bases between them. This CDR3 spans 13 amino acids. Germline V gives CDR1 SGHTA, CDR2 FQGNSA. The CDR3 coding sequence is TGTGCCAGCAGCCCGGGGGTTAGAGAGACCCAGTACTTC. Translation gives CASSPGVRETQYF.

This clone was seen only a few times. The chain couples TRBV25-1 to TRBJ1-6; D is perhaps TRBD1 (5 bases). Germline V lookup: CDR1 MGHDK, CDR2 SYGVNS. The CDR3 runs to 15 residues. V shed 2 bases and J shed 4 bases, with 9 bases lying between them. CDR3 bases: TGTGCCAGCAGTGAAAGACGGGGGTATAATTCACCCCTCCACTTT. Amino acid sequence: CASSERRGYNSPLHF. The full variable domain, completed using reference TRBV25-1 and TRBJ1-6, is EADIYQTPRYLVIGTGKKITLECSQTMGHDKMYWYQQDPGMELHLIHYSYGVNSTEKGDLSSESTVSRIRTEHFPLTLESARPSHTSQYLCASSERRGYNSPLHFGNGTRLTVT.

As to this clone: Different DNA sequences within this sample yield the same CDR3. The rearrangement joins TRBV29-1 to TRBJ2-2; D is undetermined. Germline CDR1 is SQVTM and CDR2 is ANQGSEA. The CDR3 is made up of 11 amino acids. V dropped 4 bases and J dropped 1 base, with 1 base sitting between them. The CDR3 region has the DNA TGCAGCGTTGGGAACACCGGGGAGCTGTTTTTT. This translates into CSVGNTGELFF.

This rearrangement joins TRBV29-1 to TRBJ2-7, with 7 bases identical to TRBD1. After removal of 6 bases from V and 3 bases from J, the junction contained 26 bases not matched to a gene. Germline loops: CDR1 SQVTM, CDR2 ANQGSEA. This CDR3 region has 19 residues. CDR3 residues: CSVRTGPKPTGRIIYEQYF. The CDR3 DNA is TGCAGCGTACGCACCGGACCCAAACCGACAGGGAGAATCATCTACGAGCAGTACTTC.

This chain connects TRBV4-3 to TRBJ2-7, with a possible D match to TRBD1 (6 bases). The V end lost 3 bases, the J end lost 3 bases, and 15 bases lay between the germline ends. CDR3 length: 15 amino acids. Germline V CDR1 and CDR2: LGHNA, YSLEER. CDR3 DNA: TGCGCCAGCAGCCAGGGGACACTAAGTAACTACGAGCAGTACTTC. This codes for CASSQGTLSNYEQYF.

The chain combines TRBV27 with TRBJ2-7; TRBD1 matches 7 bases. The CDR3 has 16 residues. CDR1 and CDR2 (germline): MNHEY, SMNVEV (reference sequence). V gave up 0 bases and J gave up 4 bases; unmatched junction bases: 9. CDR3 nucleotide sequence: TGTGCCAGCAGTTTATCGAAGGGACAGAAAATTTACGAGCAGTACTTC. This gives the protein CASSLSKGQKIYEQYF.

This rearrangement joins TRBV4-1 to TRBJ1-2; 7 bases match TRBD1. Germline V gives CDR1 MGHRA, CDR2 YSYEKL. V lost 5 bases and J lost 3; bases outside the gene matches: 15. The CDR3 extends over 17 amino acids. CDR3 amino acids: CASSGVRQGRTDYGYTF. CDR3 nucleotides: TGCGCCAGCAGCGGGGTAAGACAGGGTAGAACTGACTATGGCTACACCTTC.

The rearrangement links TRBV30 to TRBJ2-5, with D perhaps TRBD2 (5 bases). The CDR3 length is 14 residues. Germline loops: CDR1 GTSNPN, CDR2 SVGIG (reference sequence). Between the trimmed V and J ends, which lost 2 bases and 5 bases, there was a span of 15 bases. CDR3 DNA sequence: TGTGCCTGGAGTTCCCCCAGTCGAGGGGAGACCCAGTACTTC. Translated: CAWSSPSRGETQYF.

The chain combines TRBV11-2 with TRBJ1-2, with D possibly being TRBD1 (6 bases). This CDR3 is 12 amino acids long. CDR1 SGHAT and CDR2 FQNNGV come from the germline V gene. Trimming removed 6 bases at V and 4 bases at J, with 9 bases between. The CDR3 is CASRDSGYGYTF. In DNA form, the CDR3 reads TGTGCCAGCAGGGACAGTGGCTATGGCTACACCTTC.